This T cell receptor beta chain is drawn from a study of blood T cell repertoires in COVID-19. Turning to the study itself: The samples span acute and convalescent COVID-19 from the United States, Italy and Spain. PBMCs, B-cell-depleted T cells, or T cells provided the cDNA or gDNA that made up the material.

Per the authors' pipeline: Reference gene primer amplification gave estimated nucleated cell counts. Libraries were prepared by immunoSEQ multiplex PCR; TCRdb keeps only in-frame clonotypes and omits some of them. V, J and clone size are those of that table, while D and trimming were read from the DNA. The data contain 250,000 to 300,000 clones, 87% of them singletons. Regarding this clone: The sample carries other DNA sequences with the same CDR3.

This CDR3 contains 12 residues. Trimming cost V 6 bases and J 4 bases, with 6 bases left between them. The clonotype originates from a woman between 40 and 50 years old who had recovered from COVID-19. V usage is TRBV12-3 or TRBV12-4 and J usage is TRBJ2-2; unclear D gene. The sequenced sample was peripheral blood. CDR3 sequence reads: CASSRGTGELFF. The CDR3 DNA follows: TGTGCCAGCAGCCGCGGCACCGGGGAGCTGTTTTTT.